Reported below is one T cell receptor beta chain. The specificity of this receptor is unknown. Base-call qualities are not available, and no considerably larger clone is one nucleotide away. Collaborating institutions collected whole blood in K2EDTA tubes following their own protocols. Collaborator samples were shipped for TCRbeta analysis as frozen whole blood, isolated PBMCs, or DNA extracted from either sample type. The data stem from a study of blood T cell repertoires in COVID-19 (TCRdb year 2020). With regard to the full study: Collaborator samples came from the United States, Italy and Spain and covered acute and convalescent phases of COVID-19. Nearly every sample came with metadata listing a de-identified subject ID, COVID-19 status, age in years and sex. Where available, HLA class I and class II types were taken from metadata supplied by the sample provider and were not determined by assay-based typing. Samples came from the ongoing ImmuneRACE study (first 160 participants) plus 1,254 subjects from 6 global collaborators. Subjects who had been exposed to COVID-19, were actively infected with it, or had recovered from it provided the deeply sampled blood TCRbeta repertoires that made up the dataset. The material from the prospective study consisted of cDNA or gDNA derived from T cells, B-cell-depleted T cells, or PBMCs. The repertoires were released in a freely available public database intended as a resource for research on the immune response to SARS-CoV-2.

TCRbeta CDR3 regions were amplified from genomic DNA using the immunoSEQ Assay, a bias-controlled multiplex PCR. In the source study's methods: The number of nucleated cells in each sample was estimated from the amplification of reference gene primers within the assay. To quantify the absolute abundance of each unique TCRbeta CDR3 rearrangement, sequence reads were collapsed and filtered. Productive Simpson clonality was computed per sample as the square root of Simpson's diversity index over productive rearrangements. TCRdb limited this immuneACCESS table to in-frame rearrangements with V and J called. A share of clones is missing; checked studies link under half to unresolved V genes, and the rest is unexplained. V and J calls and clone size are as listed in that table; D and trimming were resolved from the DNA. The sample contains more than 10,000 clones, nearly 90% of them found a single time. The ten largest clones represent roughly 9.1% of the sample.

Beyond this particular receptor, the publication reports: Clinical and demographic metadata were provided uncurated, with the amount varying by source and participant.

Trimmed from V: 1 base; trimmed from J: 5 bases; junction bases lacking a gene match: 9. From the cysteine through the phenylalanine, the CDR3 covers 17 amino acids. Only the CDR3 portion is preserved as DNA: 51 bases, with reading frame beginning at the first base. The germline V gene specifies SGHTA as CDR1 and FQGNSA as CDR2. In this chain, TRBV7-2 is recombined with TRBJ2-3; 10 nucleotides in the junction match TRBD2. Sequencing was carried out using peripheral blood. The TCR originated in a human donor in a cohort sampled during active COVID-19. The CDR3 has the sequence CASSLVSLAGAVDTQYF. The nucleotide sequence is given as TGTGCCAGCAGCTTAGTTTCCCTAGCGGGGGCGGTAGATACGCAGTATTTT.